This T cell receptor beta chain was identified in a study of blood T cell repertoires in COVID-19. Background on the study: Acute and convalescent COVID-19 specimens originated in the United States, Italy and Spain. Sources were T cells, B-cell-depleted T cells, or PBMCs; the material itself was cDNA or gDNA.

Germline assignment: CDR1 SEHNR and CDR2 FQNEAQ (reference sequence). This CDR3 region has 12 residues. V was pared by 11 bases and J by 0 bases, with 3 bases of the junction left unmatched. Data came from immunoSEQ multiplex PCR; TCRdb stores just in-frame clones and leaves some out. The top ten hold about 4% of the sample, which has about 270,000 clones, about 88% seen once. This clone was seen just once. The sequenced sample was peripheral blood. The chain employs TRBV7-9 and TRBJ2-7; 8 bases agree with TRBD1. The receptor was isolated from a man between 60 and 75 years old who had recovered from COVID-19. The CDR3: CAAQGASYEQYF. The CDR3 DNA reads as TGTGCCGCCCAGGGGGCCTCCTACGAGCAGTACTTC.